These T cell receptor beta chains were read from a single sample in a study of response to subunit inactivated influenza vaccine. From the RT-PCR reads, TCRdb called clonotypes with MiXCR, one entry per CDR3 protein. In the table there are around 750,000 distinct CDR3 sequences, approximately 21% of which are singletons. The specimen comprised PBMCs from blood, sampled less than 6 days after vaccination. These receptors were collected from a man aged 50 or older who received an inactivated influenza vaccine. The CDR3 runs from the conserved cysteine through the conserved F or W. Each record gives: J gene, D gene, V gene, clone size, CDR3 DNA, CDR3 protein. D genes are given only for firm matches. Clone sizes are given selectively: once, few, many, or a class where the clone is expanded.

>TRBJ2-7|.|TRBV20-1|few
TGCAGCCTAGGGAGCAGGGCCAGGAACGAGCAGTACTTC
CSLGSRARNEQYF
>TRBJ1-5|.|TRBV20-1|.
TGCAGTGCTAGAGAAGGGGGGGTGGCTCAGCCCCAGCATTTT
CSAREGGVAQPQHF
>TRBJ2-5|TRBD1|TRBV20-1|.
TGCAGTGCGAACGGACAGGCCGGGGAGACCCAGTACTTC
CSANGQAGETQYF
>TRBJ2-7|.|TRBV7-2|.
TGTGCCAGCAGCTTACGCGATTATCAAACCTACGAGCAGTACTTC
CASSLRDYQTYEQYF
>TRBJ1-4|.|TRBV5-6|few
TGTGCCAGCAGCCCGTCGACAGCATCTCGTGAAAAACTGTTTTTT
CASSPSTASREKLFF
>TRBJ2-1|.|TRBV24-1|.
TGTGCCACCAGTGATCCTACCTCACAAAGCCCTACACCTTCCTTTGAGCAGTTCTTC
CATSDPTSQSPTPSFEQFF
>TRBJ2-2|.|TRBV10-3|.
TGTGCCATCAGTCCCGGGACCCCCGGGGAGCTGTTTTTT
CAISPGTPGELFF
>TRBJ1-1|.|TRBV7-2|.
TGTGCCAGCAGCTTAGGGTGGGTCGACAACACTGAAGCTTTCTTT
CASSLGWVDNTEAFF
>TRBJ2-7|.|TRBV11-2|.
TGTGCCAGCAGCGGACTGGGGGCTTCCTACGAGCAGTACTTC
CASSGLGASYEQYF
>TRBJ2-2|.|TRBV6-5|few
TGTGCCAGCAGTTATGGGGTGACCGGGGAGCTGTTTTTT
CASSYGVTGELFF
>TRBJ1-2|TRBD1|TRBV10-3|.
TGTGCCATCAGCCCTAAGGGACAGTCAAGTGGCTACACCTTC
CAISPKGQSSGYTF
>TRBJ2-5|TRBD1|TRBV12-3/TRBV12-4|few
TGTGCCAGCAGTGGCCGGGACAGGGGGGAGACCCAGTACTTC
CASSGRDRGETQYF
>TRBJ1-2|TRBD1|TRBV5-1|few
TGCGCCAGCAGCTTGGATCCAGGGGGAACCGCTGGCTACACCTTC
CASSLDPGGTAGYTF
>TRBJ2-5|.|TRBV10-1|few
TGCGCCAGCAGTGAGGAAGGTGGAGGAGAAGAGACCCAGTACTTC
CASSEEGGGEETQYF
>TRBJ2-4|.|TRBV12-3/TRBV12-4|.
TGTGCCAGCAGTTTAGTGGGACTCCACCTTAACATTCAGTACTTC
CASSLVGLHLNIQYF
>TRBJ2-1|TRBD2|TRBV3-1|.
TGTGCCAGCAGCCCACGGACTAGCGGGCGATACAATGAGCAGTTCTTC
CASSPRTSGRYNEQFF
>TRBJ2-7|TRBD1|TRBV7-2|many
TGTGCCAGCAGCCAGACAGGGACCAGCTCCTACGAGCAGTACTTC
CASSQTGTSSYEQYF
>TRBJ2-1|.|TRBV7-2|.
TGTGCCAGCAGCTTAACAGGGTGGACTGACAATGAGCAGTTCTTC
CASSLTGWTDNEQFF
>TRBJ1-5|.|TRBV18|.
TGTGCCAGCTCACCCGTCGCCGATCAGCCCCAGCATTTT
CASSPVADQPQHF
>TRBJ1-3|.|TRBV7-2|.
TGTGCCAGCAGCTTCGTGTCCGGGCCCCTCTCTGGAAACACCATATATTTT
CASSFVSGPLSGNTIYF
>TRBJ2-5|.|TRBV20-1|few
TGCAGTGCTCCTCGTGGGGGGATCCAAGAGACCCAGTACTTC
CSAPRGGIQETQYF
>TRBJ2-1|.|TRBV20-1|.
TGCAGTGCCCCTAGGCCAGGGAGATCGAGAAATGAGCAGTTCTTC
CSAPRPGRSRNEQFF
>TRBJ2-1|.|TRBV9|.
TGTGCCAGCAACCCCGCCGGGGACAATGAGCAGTTCTTC
CASNPAGDNEQFF
>TRBJ2-2|.|TRBV20-1|many
TGCAGTGCTACCCCCCGCCCGAACACCGGGGAGCTGTTTTTT
CSATPRPNTGELFF
>TRBJ2-7|.|TRBV11-2|few
TGTGCCAGCAGCTTACGCCCGGGACTGGACGAGCAGTACTTC
CASSLRPGLDEQYF
>TRBJ2-2|.|TRBV7-2|few
TGTGCCAGCAGCTTACGCACGGGATCGGGCACCGGGGAGCTGTTTTTT
CASSLRTGSGTGELFF
>TRBJ2-1|.|TRBV6-1|.
TGTGCCAGCAGTCCGCCCTCTAGTTACTCCTACAATGAGCAGTTCTTC
CASSPPSSYSYNEQFF
>TRBJ2-3|.|TRBV10-3|few
TGTGCCATCAGTGAAGGAAGGGGGGCTGATACGCAGTATTTT
CAISEGRGADTQYF
>TRBJ2-5|TRBD1|TRBV5-1|.
TGCGCCAGCAGCCACCGGGACAGGCACGAGACCCAGTACTTC
CASSHRDRHETQYF
>TRBJ1-1|.|TRBV19|.
TGTGCCAGTAGTATGGTGATCGCAGGGAAGGCTTTCTTT
CASSMVIAGKAFF
>TRBJ2-3|.|TRBV3-1|once
TGTGCCAGCAGCTTGAGGTGGGGTTGGCGGGGAGCCACAGATACGCAGTATTTT
CASSLRWGWRGATDTQYF
>TRBJ2-1|TRBD2|TRBV11-1|.
TGTGCCAGCAGCTTAACCCTAGCGGGGGGGAGCTCCTACAATGAGCAGTTCTTC
CASSLTLAGGSSYNEQFF
>TRBJ2-7|TRBD2|TRBV12-3/TRBV12-4|many
TGTGCCAGCAGCCGCGGGGGATACGAGCAGTACTTC
CASSRGGYEQYF
>TRBJ2-1|TRBD2|TRBV9|.
TGTGCCAGCAGCTTAATAGCGGGAGGGCCGAAAATTGAGCAGTTCTTC
CASSLIAGGPKIEQFF
>TRBJ1-1|TRBD1|TRBV4-3|.
TGCGCCAGCAGCCAATCTACAGGGGCCGGGTTGAGGGCTGAAGCTTTCTTT
CASSQSTGAGLRAEAFF
>TRBJ2-2|.|TRBV6-5|.
TGTGCCAGCAGCCTAGGACACGGGGAGCTGTTTTTT
CASSLGHGELFF
>TRBJ2-1|TRBD1|TRBV3-1|few
TGTGCCAGCAGCCAAGGGGGACAGGGGGTACGCAATGAGCAGTTCTTC
CASSQGGQGVRNEQFF
>TRBJ2-7|.|TRBV7-9|few
TGTGCCAGCAGCCCCCGACCTACGGGGGCGCCTCCTAGGGAGCAGTACTTC
CASSPRPTGAPPREQYF
>TRBJ2-1|TRBD2|TRBV3-1|.
TGTGCCTGCTGCCGCGGACCGGGACTAGCTAACTACAATGAGCAGTTCTTC
CACCRGPGLANYNEQFF
>TRBJ2-7|.|TRBV20-1|.
TGCAGTGCTATCCCCCCGACGGCGTCCTACGAGCAGTACTTC
CSAIPPTASYEQYF
>TRBJ2-7|.|TRBV7-2|many
TGTGCCAGCAGCTGGACAGTTTCCTCAGGCTACGAGCAGTACTTC
CASSWTVSSGYEQYF
>TRBJ2-1|TRBD1|TRBV10-3|.
TGTGCCATCCACCAGGGGACAGGGGAGGGCCAGTTCTTC
CAIHQGTGEGQFF
>TRBJ2-1|.|TRBV28|.
TGTGCCAGCAGTTTTTCGGACTACCTTCACTCCTACAATGAGCAGTTCTTC
CASSFSDYLHSYNEQFF
>TRBJ2-2|.|TRBV10-3|few
TGTGCCATCAGTGAGTCTACTAGCAGCTCCGGGGAGCTGTTTTTT
CAISESTSSSGELFF
>TRBJ2-5|.|TRBV20-1|.
TGCAGTGCTAGAGAGGGGGCCGGGTCCCAGGCGGGAGAGACCCAGTACTTC
CSAREGAGSQAGETQYF
>TRBJ2-1|TRBD2|TRBV10-3|few
TGTGCCATCAGTGAGGGGGCTAGCGGGGGGAACAATGAGCAGTTCTTC
CAISEGASGGNNEQFF
>TRBJ2-1|TRBD2|TRBV7-8|few
TGTGCCAGCAGCTTAGGCGGGACTAGGCCCTACAATGAGCAGTTCTTC
CASSLGGTRPYNEQFF
>TRBJ2-5|.|TRBV7-9|.
TGTGCCAGCAGCTCTCAAAAACAGACCCAGTACTTC
CASSSQKQTQYF
>TRBJ1-4|.|TRBV7-6|.
TGTGCCAGCAGCGGACCCGGGGCCCGAAATGAAAAACTGTTTTTT
CASSGPGARNEKLFF